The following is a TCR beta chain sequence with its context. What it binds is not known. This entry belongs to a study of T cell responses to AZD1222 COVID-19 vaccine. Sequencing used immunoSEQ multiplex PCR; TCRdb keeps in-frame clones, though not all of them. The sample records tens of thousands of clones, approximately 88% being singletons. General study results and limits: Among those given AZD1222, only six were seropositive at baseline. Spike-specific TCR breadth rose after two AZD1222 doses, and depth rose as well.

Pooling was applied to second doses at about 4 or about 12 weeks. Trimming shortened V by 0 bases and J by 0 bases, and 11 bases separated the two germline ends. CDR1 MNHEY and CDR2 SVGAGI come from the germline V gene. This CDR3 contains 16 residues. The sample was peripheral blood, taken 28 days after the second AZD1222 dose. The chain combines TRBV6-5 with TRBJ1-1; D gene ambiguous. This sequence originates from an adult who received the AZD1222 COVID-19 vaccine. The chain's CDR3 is CASSYSTTPLNTEAFF. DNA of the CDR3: TGTGCCAGCAGTTACTCGACTACGCCACTGAACACTGAAGCTTTCTTT.